This TCR beta chain was found in a study of blood T cell repertoires in COVID-19. Study-wide context: The United States, Italy and Spain were the sources of the acute and convalescent COVID-19 samples. Sample material is recorded as cDNA or gDNA derived from T cells, B-cell-depleted T cells, or PBMCs.

Some clones are missing from TCRdb's copy, which holds only in-frame ones; the method was immunoSEQ multiplex PCR. Of fewer than 250,000 clones detected, around 83% appear once; the ten largest clones hold around 8.7%. The CDR3 length is 14 residues. The V end was cut by 2 bases, the J end by 6 bases, with 8 bases between. CDR1 is LGHNA and CDR2 is YNFKEQ in the germline V gene. Sample: peripheral blood. The V call is TRBV4-2, the J call TRBJ1-6; D unclear. The receptor's source is a woman in her forties or fifties with acute or convalescent COVID-19. The CDR3 coding sequence is TGTGCCAGCAGCCAACGAGGCAGTAATTCACCCCTCCACTTT. Protein: CASSQRGSNSPLHF.